This TCR beta chain was retrieved from a study of blood T cell repertoires in COVID-19. At the level of the study: COVID-19 samples collected from the United States, Italy and Spain covered acute and convalescent phases. The cDNA or gDNA used as material had been derived from T cells, B-cell-depleted T cells, or PBMCs.

This clone has just a few counts. This CDR3 is built from 16 residues. V lost 0 bases to trimming and J lost 4 bases; unmatched junction nucleotides: 7. Germline values: CDR1 MNHEY, CDR2 SVGAGI. Original methodology: By means of reference gene primer amplification, nucleated cell counts were estimated. Libraries were prepared by immunoSEQ multiplex PCR; TCRdb keeps only in-frame clonotypes and omits some of them. The V and J calls and clone size were taken over from that table, and D and trimming were inferred from the DNA. The repertoire holds 120,000 to 150,000 clones, with approximately 85% as singletons.

This chain links TRBV6-5 with TRBJ1-1; 8 bases map to TRBD1. This receptor was obtained from a middle-aged man with acute or convalescent COVID-19. The sequenced sample consisted of peripheral blood. CDR3 sequence: CASSYSSTGAGTEAFF. CDR3 nucleotides: TGTGCCAGCAGTTACTCCTCGACAGGGGCAGGCACTGAAGCTTTCTTT.